This paragraph covers one T cell receptor beta chain sequence. Its specificity is not known. cDNA reverse transcribed from extracted RNA served as the sequencing template. Generated by immunoSEQ multiplex PCR, the TCRdb table keeps only in-frame clones and is missing some. The table lists about 190,000 clones, roughly 60% of them singletons, with around 0.92% in the top ten. This specimen comes from a study of CD8+ T cells in alopecia areata. Turning to the study itself: The drug, oral tofacitinib, was given to treated patients at 5 to 10 mg twice daily. Study-level points and caveats: The study found tofacitinib significantly decreased scalp clonality and expanded CD8+ clones among the top 100.

Indicated treatment: oral pan-JAK inhibitor, 5-10 mg twice daily. This receptor was taken from a human donor with alopecia areata. The material sequenced was CD4+ T cells sorted from blood, taken at week 24, from a patient treated with tofacitinib.

CDR3 DNA: TGTGCCAGCAGCGGGACTAGCGGCTGGCAGTACTTC. It is translated as CASSGTSGWQYF. The chain combines TRBV6-6 with TRBJ2-7; 11 bases agree with TRBD2. The CDR3 covers 12 residues. J gave up 9 bases and V 6 bases, and 4 bases lay outside the gene matches. CDR1 is MNHNY and CDR2 is SVGAGI in the germline V gene (reference sequence).